This entry lists 11 T cell receptor beta chains sequenced from one sample in a study of regulatory T cells in long-lasting Graves disease. Noted time point: newly diagnosed GD, antithyroid drugs for less than 3 months. PBMC-extracted RNA yielded the TCR library. According to the study, TCR beta libraries were built with iRepertoire HTBI primers and CDR3-region Arm-PCR. Each CDR3 protein is one row after TCRdb ran MiXCR on the multiplex PCR reads. The top ten hold more than 11% of the sample, which has a few hundred thousand distinct CDR3 sequences, 20% seen once. The sample here was peripheral blood mononuclear cells (PBMCs), taken at new diagnosis, from a patient treated with antithyroid drugs. The source is a female donor with Graves disease.

This clonotype was detected only a few times. This sequence joins TRBV2 and TRBJ2-5, with 10 bases matching TRBD1. Germline V lookup: CDR1 SNHLY, CDR2 FYNNEI. This CDR3 region has 14 residues. Unmatched junction bases numbered 6, after V lost 6 bases and J lost 5 bases. The CDR3 region has the DNA TGTGCCAGCAGGCTGACAGGGGGCGGGGAGACCCAGTACTTC. Protein: CASRLTGGGETQYF.

This clonotype has a count of ten or more. V is TRBV7-2 and J is TRBJ2-7, with 7 bases lining up with TRBD2. Germline loops: CDR1 SGHTA, CDR2 FQGNSA. The CDR3 totals 15 residues. Trimming removed 1 base from V and 3 bases from J; junction bases left unmatched: 6. The CDR3: CASSLVAAGDYEQYF. The CDR3 DNA sequence: TGTGCCAGCAGCTTAGTGGCGGCGGGAGACTACGAGCAGTACTTC.

This clonotype occurred many times. V is TRBV27 and J is TRBJ1-5, with D perhaps TRBD1 (6 bases). Trimming cost V 10 bases and J 0 bases, with 25 bases left between them. The CDR3 totals 18 residues. CDR1 MNHEY and CDR2 SMNVEV come from the germline V gene (reference sequence). The CDR3 protein is CANLASGRRGYSNQPQHF. The DNA for the CDR3 is TGTGCCAATCTTGCCTCGGGGCGAAGGGGGTATAGCAATCAGCCCCAGCATTTT.

Concerning this clonotype itself: A much larger clone sits a single nucleotide away, making a read error possible. V is TRBV5-1 and J is TRBJ2-1, with D uncertain. The J call may be faulty, since TRBJ2-7 better matches the DNA end. Germline CDR1 SGHRS, CDR2 YFSETQ. The CDR3 is 15 amino acids. In DNA, the CDR3 is TGCGCCAGCAGCTTGGACTACACGTCCTCCAATGAGCAGTACTTC. Its translation: CASSLDYTSSNEQYF.

A remark on this clonotype: The junction and the germline gene differ at one end; a read error may be behind it. V is TRBV6-1 and J is TRBJ2-1; D is ambiguous. The CDR3 contains 10 residues. CDR1 and CDR2 (germline): MNHNS, SASEGT. This chain's CDR3 is CACRDNEQFF. The CDR3 DNA reads TGTGCCTGCAGAGACAATGAGCAGTTCTTC.

This chain links TRBV20-1 with TRBJ2-1; 12 bases match TRBD2. Germline CDR1 DFQATT, CDR2 SNEGSKA (reference sequence). There are 15 residues in the CDR3. V was pared by 6 bases and J by 6 bases, with 9 bases of the junction left unmatched. CDR3 amino acids: CSAVPTSGGPNEQFF. For the CDR3, the DNA is TGCAGTGCGGTCCCCACTAGCGGGGGGCCCAATGAGCAGTTCTTC.

This clonotype was counted ten times or more. This rearrangement joins TRBV5-5 to TRBJ1-5, with TRBD1 matching over 7 bases. J was trimmed by 5 bases and V by 3 bases; bases with no gene match: 5. Germline V gene lookup returns CDR1 SGHKS and CDR2 YYEKEE (reference sequence). The CDR3 loop spans 14 amino acids. The CDR3: CASSSQGGDQPQHF. The CDR3 DNA follows: TGTGCCAGCAGCTCCCAGGGGGGCGATCAGCCCCAGCATTTT. Looking up the rest from reference TRBV5-5 and TRBJ1-5 gives the full variable domain: DAGVTQSPTHLIKTRGQQVTLRCSPISGHKSVSWYQQVLGQGPQFIFQYYEKEERGRGNFPDRFSARQFPNYSSELNVNALLLGDSALYLCASSSQGGDQPQHFGDGTRLSIL.

Points on this clonotype: This may be a read error, as it is one base from a much larger clone. This rearrangement joins TRBV20-1 to TRBJ2-1; TRBD1 or TRBD2 may be the D gene (5 bases each). Germline V gives CDR1 DFQATT, CDR2 SNEGSKA (reference sequence). CDR3 size: 14 residues. The CDR3 reads CSAGSGRTYSEQFF. The CDR3 DNA reads as TGCAGTGCCGGGTCGGGGCGAACCTACAGTGAGCAGTTCTTC.

This clonotype was detected many times. The chain recombines TRBV11-2 with TRBJ2-1; a possible D gene is TRBD1 (5 bases). The V end lost 5 bases, the J end lost 7 bases, and 12 bases lay between the germline ends. The CDR3 totals 13 residues. Per the germline V gene, CDR1 is SGHAT and CDR2 is FQNNGV. Here the CDR3 reads CASSHDRYNEQFF. As DNA, the CDR3 is TGTGCCAGCAGCCATGACAGATATAATGAGCAGTTCTTC. Filled out from reference TRBV11-2 and TRBJ2-1, the complete variable domain reads EAGVAQSPRYKIIEKRQSVAFWCNPISGHATLYWYQQILGQGPKLLIQFQNNGVVDDSQLPKDRFSAERLKGVDSTLKIQPAKLEDSAVYLCASSHDRYNEQFFGPGTRLTVL.

In this sample, this clonotype turned up many times. The genes are TRBV12-3 or TRBV12-4 and TRBJ2-3; TRBD2 matches at 9 bases. V shed 6 bases, J shed 2 bases, and the junction held 12 bases outside the gene matches. CDR3 length equals 17 residues. CDR3 sequence reads: CASSSSGTSRNTDTQYF. CDR3 bases: TGTGCCAGCAGCTCGAGTGGGACTAGCAGAAACACAGATACGCAGTATTTT.

The chain has TRBV6-1 and TRBJ2-4; perhaps TRBD1 as D (6 bases). The CDR3 loop spans 18 amino acids. V lost 11 bases to trimming and J lost 0 bases, with 26 bases between them. Germline CDR1 reads MNHNS; CDR2 reads SASEGT. The CDR3 DNA reads as TGTGCCGGCGTTACAGGGCATCCCGAAGGCCTAGCCAAAAACATTCAGTACTTC. Translating gives CAGVTGHPEGLAKNIQYF.